The 6 T cell receptor beta chains presented below share a single source sample, sequenced in a study of blood T cell repertoires in COVID-19. Clones were read by immunoSEQ multiplex PCR, and TCRdb kept only the in-frame ones, dropping some. The profile shows approximately 230,000 clones, about 80% of them singletons. What was sequenced was peripheral blood. The receptor set was obtained from a man older than 75 with acute or convalescent COVID-19.

The genes are TRBV15 and TRBJ1-3; tentative D call: TRBD1 (6 bases). The CDR3 has 14 amino acids. The germline gives CDR1 LNHNV, CDR2 YYDKDF (reference sequence). Trimming cost V 5 bases and J 3 bases, with 11 bases left between them. This chain's CDR3 is CATSPGDIGNTIYF. The CDR3 DNA reads as TGTGCCACCAGCCCCGGGGACATTGGAAACACCATATATTTT.

V usage is TRBV19 and J usage is TRBJ2-6; 8 positions match TRBD2. Germline V lookup: CDR1 LNHDA, CDR2 SQIVND (reference sequence). The CDR3 covers 19 residues. V shed 5 bases and J 4 bases; nucleotides not matched to a gene: 16. The CDR3 sequence is CASSPRRSGGSSGANVLTF. CDR3 DNA: TGTGCCAGTAGTCCCCGAAGAAGCGGGGGCTCATCAGGGGCCAACGTCCTGACTTTC.

Notes on this clone: One junction end does not reproduce the germline sequence, and a read error may be involved. V gene TRBV4-1 combines with J gene TRBJ2-7, with 8 nucleotides matching TRBD1. Per germline, CDR1 MGHRA and CDR2 YSYEKL. The CDR3 is 14 amino acids. As DNA, the CDR3 is TGCGCCAGCAGCCAAGAGGACAGGGTACCCCCCCTCTTCTTC. Its protein is CASSQEDRVPPLFF.

The J gene is TRBJ2-7, the V gene TRBV21-1; TRBD1 is the table's D call, not checked against the DNA. TRBV21-1 is an annotated pseudogene. This CDR3 is built from 15 residues. In DNA form, the CDR3 reads TGTGCCAGCAGCAAAGGCCCCAGGGGAACCTACGAGCAGTACTTC. It codes for CASSKGPRGTYEQYF.

CDR3: CASSPPLAGGLFYEQYF. The CDR3 DNA follows: TGTGCCAGCAGCCCTCCTTTGGCGGGAGGGCTTTTCTACGAGCAGTACTTC. The gene calls are TRBV27 and TRBJ2-7; 9 nucleotides align to TRBD2. J gave up 3 bases and V 6 bases, and 15 bases lay outside the gene matches. Germline CDR1 MNHEY, CDR2 SMNVEV (reference sequence). The length of the CDR3 is 17 residues.

CDR3 sequence (DNA): TGTGCCAGCAGCCCGAGGTGGACTAGCGGGAGGAGCGGGCCCTACGAGCAGTACTTC. It encodes CASSPRWTSGRSGPYEQYF. This chain joins TRBV7-2 and TRBJ2-7; TRBD2 agrees at 14 bases. The J segment lost 2 bases and the V segment lost 5 bases, leaving 14 bases of the junction unmatched. There are 19 residues in the CDR3. The germline V gene has CDR1 SGHTA and CDR2 FQGNSA.